This T cell receptor beta chain appears in the sequencing data of a study of long-term antiretroviral therapy in people with HIV. Survey-level immunoSEQ v3.0 assays were run. Produced via immunoSEQ multiplex PCR; TCRdb's table is partial and in-frame only. The profile shows some 6,000 clones, around 77% of them singletons. This clone was observed a few times. V shed 4 bases and J shed 2 bases, with 14 bases lying between them. This CDR3 contains 15 residues. In germline, CDR1 is MNHNS, CDR2 SASEGT. The material was unsorted PBMCs, obtained 0.5 years before starting antiretroviral therapy. This receptor was taken from a man between 35 and 55 years old with HIV. This sequence joins TRBV6-1 and TRBJ1-1; D gene unclear. The chain's CDR3 is CASSGEWTLNTEAFF. In DNA, the CDR3 is TGTGCCAGCAGTGGGGAGTGGACCTTAAACACTGAAGCTTTCTTT.